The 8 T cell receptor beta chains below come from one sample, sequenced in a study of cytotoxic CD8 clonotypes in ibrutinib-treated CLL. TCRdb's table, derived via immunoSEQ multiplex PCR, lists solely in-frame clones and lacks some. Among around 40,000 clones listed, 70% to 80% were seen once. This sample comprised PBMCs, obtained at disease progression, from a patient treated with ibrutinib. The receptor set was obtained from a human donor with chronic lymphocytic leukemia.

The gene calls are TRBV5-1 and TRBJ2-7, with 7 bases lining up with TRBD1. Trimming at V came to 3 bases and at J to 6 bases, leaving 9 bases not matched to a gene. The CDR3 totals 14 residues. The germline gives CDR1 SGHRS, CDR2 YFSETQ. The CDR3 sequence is CASSSREGAGEQYF. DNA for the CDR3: TGCGCCAGCAGCTCCAGAGAGGGGGCTGGCGAGCAGTACTTC.

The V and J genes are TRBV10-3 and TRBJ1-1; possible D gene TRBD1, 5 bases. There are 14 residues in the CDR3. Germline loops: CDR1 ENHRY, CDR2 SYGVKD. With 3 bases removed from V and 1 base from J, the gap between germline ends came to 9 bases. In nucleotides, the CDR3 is TGTGCCATCAGTGATCTCGGGGGGAACACTGAAGCTTTCTTT. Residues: CAISDLGGNTEAFF.

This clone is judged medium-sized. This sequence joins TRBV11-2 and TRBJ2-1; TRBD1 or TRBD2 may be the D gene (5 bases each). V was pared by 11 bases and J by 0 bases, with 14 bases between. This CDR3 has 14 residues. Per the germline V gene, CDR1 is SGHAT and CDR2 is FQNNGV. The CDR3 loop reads CAEGTGSSYNEQFF. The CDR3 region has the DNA TGTGCCGAGGGGACGGGGAGCTCCTACAATGAGCAGTTCTTC.

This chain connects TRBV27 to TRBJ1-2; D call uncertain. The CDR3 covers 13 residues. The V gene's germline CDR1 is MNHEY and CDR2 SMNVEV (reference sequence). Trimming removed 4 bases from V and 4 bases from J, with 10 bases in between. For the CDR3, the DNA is TGTGCCAGCAGTTGGAGGGCAGGCTATGGCTACACCTTC. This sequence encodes CASSWRAGYGYTF.

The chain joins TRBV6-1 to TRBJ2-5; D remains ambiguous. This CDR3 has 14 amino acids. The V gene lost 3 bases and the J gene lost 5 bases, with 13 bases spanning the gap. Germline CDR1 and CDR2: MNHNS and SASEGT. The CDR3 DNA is TGTGCCAGCAGTGAGGTGGTCGCCCGGGAGACCCAGTACTTC. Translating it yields CASSEVVARETQYF.

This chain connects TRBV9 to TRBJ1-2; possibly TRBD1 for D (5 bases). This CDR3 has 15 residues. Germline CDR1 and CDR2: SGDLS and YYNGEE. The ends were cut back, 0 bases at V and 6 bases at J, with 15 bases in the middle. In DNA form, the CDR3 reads TGTGCCAGCAGCGTAGGGCCCCCCGGGGACCATGGCTACACCTTC. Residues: CASSVGPPGDHGYTF.

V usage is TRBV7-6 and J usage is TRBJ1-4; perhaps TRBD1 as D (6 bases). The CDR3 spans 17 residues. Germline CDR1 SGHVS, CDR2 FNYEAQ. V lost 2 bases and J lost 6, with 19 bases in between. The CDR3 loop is CASSLSFGGRLDEKLFF. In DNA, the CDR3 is TGTGCCAGCAGCTTATCATTCGGGGGGCGCTTGGATGAAAAACTGTTTTTT.

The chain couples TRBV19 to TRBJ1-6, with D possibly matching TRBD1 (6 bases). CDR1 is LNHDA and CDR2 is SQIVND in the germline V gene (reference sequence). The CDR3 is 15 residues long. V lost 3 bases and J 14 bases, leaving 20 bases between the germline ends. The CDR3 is CASSIGGRQAPTLHF. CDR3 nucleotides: TGTGCCAGTAGTATTGGGGGCAGACAGGCTCCCACCCTCCACTTT.